The clone carrying this T cell receptor beta chain has a single count. Its matching antigen is unknown. The data stem from a study of PD-1 blockade in classical Hodgkin lymphoma. General study results and limits: Undefined causes, possibly disease activity or prior therapy, underlie the repertoire differences.

V gave up 3 bases and J gave up 7 bases; unmatched junction bases: 3. The CDR3 extends over 13 amino acids. The germline CDR1 and CDR2 sequences are LNHDA and SQIVND (reference sequence). The data were produced by immunoSEQ multiplex PCR, yet TCRdb's version contains in-frame clones alone and is incomplete. The table lists around 20,000 clones, around four fifths of them singletons. Time point meaning: newly diagnosed, previously untreated cHL patient sample. The study purified CD4+ T cells from thawed PBMCs using magnetic negative selection. Acting as the comparison were PBMCs from newly diagnosed, untreated classical Hodgkin lymphoma.

The receptor comes from a human donor with classical Hodgkin lymphoma. This chain uses TRBV19 with TRBJ2-1; TRBD1 agrees at 7 bases. The source material was CD4+ T cells from blood. CDR3: CASSISRGNEQFF. Written as DNA, the CDR3 is TGTGCCAGTAGTATTAGCAGGGGGAATGAGCAGTTCTTC. Based on the CDR3 plus reference TRBV19 and TRBJ2-1, the full variable domain is DGGITQSPKYLFRKEGQNVTLSCEQNLNHDAMYWYRQDPGQGLRLIYYSQIVNDFQKGDIAEGYSVSREKKESFPLTVTSAQKNPTAFYLCASSISRGNEQFFGPGTRLTVL.